The 19 T cell receptor beta chains listed next were all sequenced from one sample in a study of cytotoxic CD8 clonotypes in ibrutinib-treated CLL. Method: immunoSEQ multiplex PCR; TCRdb's copy keeps in-frame clones and lacks some. Here the sample spans roughly 180,000 clones, less than 85% being singletons. The sample here was PBMCs, taken after 24 months of ibrutinib treatment. All receptors come from a human donor with chronic lymphocytic leukemia.

The chain combines TRBV6-6 with TRBJ2-1, with 10 bases identical to TRBD2. Germline-derived CDR1 and CDR2 are MNHNY and SVGAGI (reference sequence). This CDR3 has 16 amino acids. The V segment lost 2 bases and the J segment 4 bases; nucleotides outside the gene matches: 5. CDR3 DNA sequence: TGTGCCAGCAGTTACGGGCTAGCGGGGGCTTACAATGAGCAGTTCTTC. Its protein product is CASSYGLAGAYNEQFF.

The chain employs TRBV19 and TRBJ1-5; D unresolved. V lost 8 bases and J lost 5, with 16 bases in between. This CDR3 is built from 14 residues. Germline V gene sequence: CDR1 LNHDA, CDR2 SQIVND (reference sequence). This CDR3 is CASGRIKNYQPQHF. The CDR3 DNA follows: TGTGCCAGTGGGAGAATCAAGAATTATCAGCCCCAGCATTTT.

This CDR3 reads CASSYGQGYPYEQYF. CDR3 bases: TGTGCCAGCAGTTACGGGCAGGGCTACCCCTACGAGCAGTACTTC. The chain carries TRBV6-5 and TRBJ2-7; weak D call: TRBD1 (5 bases). The V end was cut by 2 bases, the J end by 2 bases, with 13 bases between. This CDR3 is built from 15 residues. Germline CDR1 is MNHEY and CDR2 is SVGAGI.

The V gene is TRBV30, the J gene TRBJ1-5; D not certain. This CDR3 has 16 amino acids. V was cut by 5 bases and J by 1 base, with 18 bases left in between. Germline CDR1 and CDR2: GTSNPN and SVGIG (reference sequence). CDR3 sequence reads: CAWAARTQSSNQPQHF. The CDR3 DNA reads as TGTGCCTGGGCTGCAAGGACCCAAAGCAGCAATCAGCCCCAGCATTTT.

The count of this clone is one. The CDR3, as DNA: TGTGCCAGTACCTCCCCCAGGGTAGCATTCACTGAAGCTTTCTTT. This codes for CASTSPRVAFTEAFF. The chain is built from TRBV19 and TRBJ1-1; a possible D gene is TRBD1 (5 bases). Looked up from germline, CDR1 is LNHDA and CDR2 is SQIVND (reference sequence). V was shortened by 7 bases and J by 4 bases, with 19 bases between the two germline ends. The CDR3 totals 15 residues. Supplemented by reference TRBV19 and TRBJ1-1, the full variable domain reads DGGITQSPKYLFRKEGQNVTLSCEQNLNHDAMYWYRQDPGQGLRLIYYSQIVNDFQKGDIAEGYSVSREKKESFPLTVTSAQKNPTAFYLCASTSPRVAFTEAFFGQGTRLTVV.

V and J are TRBV7-9 and TRBJ2-1; 14 bases line up with TRBD2. V lost 5 bases and J lost 9; bases outside the gene matches: 6. This CDR3 has 15 amino acids. Germline V CDR1 and CDR2: SEHNR, FQNEAQ (reference sequence). The CDR3 coding sequence is TGTGCCAGCAGCCAGACTAGCGGGGGGGCTGTTGAGCAGTTCTTC. It yields the protein CASSQTSGGAVEQFF.

This clone was detected a few times. CDR3 residues: CASSLALAGSTDTQYF. The CDR3 nucleotides are TGTGCCAGCAGTTTGGCCCTAGCGGGAAGCACAGATACGCAGTATTTT. The V and J genes are TRBV28 and TRBJ2-3; 9 bases match TRBD2. Germline-derived CDR1 and CDR2 are MDHEN and SYDVKM. The CDR3 consists of 16 residues. The junction had 4 bases not matched to a gene; V was cut back by 3 bases and J by 0 bases.

This clone was observed once. The chain has TRBV19 and TRBJ2-1; TRBD2 aligns across 8 bases. Germline loops: CDR1 LNHDA, CDR2 SQIVND (reference sequence). After removal of 8 bases from V and 0 bases from J, the junction contained 6 bases not matched to a gene. The CDR3 totals 15 residues. Here the CDR3 DNA reads TGTGCCAGTGGCGTAGCGGGAAACTCCTACAATGAGCAGTTCTTC. It yields the protein CASGVAGNSYNEQFF.

The genes are TRBV7-2 and TRBJ2-3; tentatively, D is TRBD1 or TRBD2 (5 bases each). V lost 2 bases and J lost 0, with 12 bases in between. This CDR3 is 16 amino acids long. CDR1 is SGHTA and CDR2 is FQGNSA in the germline V gene. The DNA for the CDR3 is TGTGCCAGCAGCTTAACCGGGACGACTAGCACAGATACGCAGTATTTT. This translates into CASSLTGTTSTDTQYF.

V is TRBV30 and J is TRBJ1-1; TRBD1 matches at 8 bases. V was pared by 2 bases and J by 10 bases, with 3 bases of the junction left unmatched. Germline CDR1 reads GTSNPN; CDR2 reads SVGIG (reference sequence). The CDR3 is 11 amino acids. This chain's CDR3 is CAWSRQGRAFF. CDR3 nucleotide sequence: TGTGCCTGGAGTAGACAGGGGAGAGCTTTCTTT.

A few counts support this clone. The chain links TRBV7-9 to TRBJ1-1; possibly TRBD1 for D (6 bases). The CDR3 covers 14 residues. V was cut by 5 bases and J by 1 base, with 11 bases left in between. Per the germline V gene, CDR1 is SEHNR and CDR2 is FQNEAQ (reference sequence). For the CDR3, the DNA is TGTGCCAGCAGCCTACCGGGACAGAACACTGAAGCTTTCTTT. Translation: CASSLPGQNTEAFF.

This rearrangement joins TRBV15 to TRBJ1-4; D remains unclear. Between the trimmed V and J ends, which lost 2 bases and 5 bases, there was a span of 9 bases. Looked up from germline, CDR1 is LNHNV and CDR2 is YYDKDF (reference sequence). CDR3 size: 14 residues. CDR3 region: CATSRHNTNEKLFF. As DNA, the CDR3 is TGTGCCACCAGCAGACATAATACCAATGAAAAACTGTTTTTT.

The chain has TRBV7-2 and TRBJ2-7; 13 bases align to TRBD2. The CDR3 is made up of 17 amino acids. The junction had 6 bases not matched to a gene; V was cut back by 3 bases and J by 1 base. Germline V gives CDR1 SGHTA, CDR2 FQGNSA. For the CDR3, the DNA is TGTGCCAGCAGCTTCCGACTAGCGGGAGGTCGATCCTACGAGCAGTACTTC. Translation gives CASSFRLAGGRSYEQYF.

The chain combines TRBV9 with TRBJ2-3, with D possibly being TRBD1 (6 bases). Trimming stripped 4 bases from V and 2 bases from J, with 14 bases between. CDR3 length equals 15 residues. In germline, CDR1 is SGDLS, CDR2 YYNGEE. The CDR3 reads CASSFPGTFTDTQYF. The CDR3 bases are TGTGCCAGCAGCTTTCCCGGGACATTCACAGATACGCAGTATTTT. The full variable domain, with the rest looked up from reference TRBV9 and TRBJ2-3, is DSGVTQTPKHLITATGQRVTLRCSPRSGDLSVYWYQQSLDQGLQFLIQYYNGEERAKGNILERFSAQQFPDLHSELNLSSLELGDSALYFCASSFPGTFTDTQYFGPGTRLTVL.

With regard to this clone: The junction departs from germline at one end; a sequencing error may be responsible. This chain connects TRBV9 to TRBJ1-3, with TRBD1 matching over 12 bases. This CDR3 has 17 residues. Germline V gene lookup returns CDR1 SGDLS and CDR2 YYNGEE. In nucleotides, the CDR3 is TGTGCCGGCAGCTTGGGACAGGGGGCATATTTTGGAAACACCATATATTTT. It yields the protein CAGSLGQGAYFGNTIYF.

This clone came up a few times. The gene calls are TRBV27 and TRBJ2-1, with 7 positions matching TRBD1. V was pared by 3 bases and J by 6 bases, with 8 bases of the junction left unmatched. The CDR3 consists of 15 residues. The V gene's germline CDR1 is MNHEY and CDR2 SMNVEV (reference sequence). The CDR3 reads CASSLSGTVINEQFF. DNA of the CDR3: TGTGCCAGCAGTTTGTCCGGGACAGTGATCAATGAGCAGTTCTTC.

V is TRBV29-1 and J is TRBJ2-7, with 7 bases lining up with TRBD2. There are 14 residues in the CDR3. Germline V gives CDR1 SQVTM, CDR2 ANQGSEA. Unmatched junction bases numbered 7, after V lost 4 bases and J lost 1 base. The CDR3 coding sequence is TGCAGCGTTGGAAGCCCCGGGGGGTCCTACGAGCAGTACTTC. Encoded protein: CSVGSPGGSYEQYF.

The chain couples TRBV7-9 to TRBJ2-2, with D possibly matching TRBD1 (6 bases). Trimming pared 5 bases from V and 5 bases from J, leaving 15 bases between. The germline V gene encodes CDR1 SEHNR and CDR2 FQNEAQ (reference sequence). This CDR3 contains 15 residues. The CDR3 nucleotides read TGTGCCAGCAGCCCGACCCCGACAGGAACCGGGGAGCTGTTTTTT. Protein: CASSPTPTGTGELFF.

J is TRBJ2-5 and V is TRBV19; the D call may be TRBD1 or TRBD2 (5 bases each). The CDR3 contains 15 residues. V was cut by 6 bases and J by 5 bases, with 19 bases left in between. Germline V gives CDR1 LNHDA, CDR2 SQIVND (reference sequence). The CDR3 DNA follows: TGTGCCAGTAGGGGACCCACTAGAAACCGGGAGACCCAGTACTTC. Its protein is CASRGPTRNRETQYF.